This TCR beta chain was sequenced during a study of CD8 T cells in ankylosing spondylitis. Overall study results and limits: One TCR beta motif, made up of roughly 8 highly homologous variants, appeared characteristic of ankylosing spondylitis blood.

TCRdb passed the 5' RACE reads through MiXCR, listing each CDR3 protein once. The table lists approximately 350,000 distinct CDR3 sequences, roughly 14% of them singletons. V lost 1 base, J lost 2 bases, and 16 bases lay in between. The CDR3 runs 17 residues. From germline, CDR1 is SGHVS and CDR2 FNYEAQ. About this clonotype itself: What it binds is unknown.

The rearrangement links TRBV7-6 to TRBJ2-3; D is unclear. This clonotype was obtained from a male donor with ankylosing spondylitis or in good health (not recorded which). The sequenced sample consisted of blood, either unsorted or a sorted T cell fraction (not recorded which). CDR3 loop: CASSLGLMVQTTDTQYF. CDR3 sequence (DNA): TGTGCCAGCAGCTTAGGGTTAATGGTCCAGACCACAGATACGCAGTATTTT. The full variable domain, its missing parts supplied by reference TRBV7-6 and TRBJ2-3, is GAGVSQSPRYKVTKRGQDVALRCDPISGHVSLYWYRQALGQGPEFLTYFNYEAQQDKSGLPNDRFSAERPEGSISTLTIQRTEQRDSAMYRCASSLGLMVQTTDTQYFGPGTRLTVL.